This T cell receptor (beta chain) is from a study of CD8 T cells in ankylosing spondylitis. Study conclusions and caveats: Roughly eight highly homologous variants made up a TCR beta motif that seemed to typify ankylosing spondylitis blood. Peripheral blood held disease-linked clones only at relatively low frequency, and these were CD8+.

V lost 0 bases and J 4 bases, leaving 15 bases between the germline ends. Germline V gene data show CDR1 as SNHLY and CDR2 as FYNNEI. The CDR3 covers 17 residues. Points on this clonotype: The antigen remains unidentified.

Library preparation for TCR beta used quantitative 5'-RACE with molecular barcodes. MiXCR, run by TCRdb on the 5' RACE reads, gives a single entry per CDR3 protein. The data contain 200,000 to 300,000 distinct CDR3 sequences, roughly 32% of them singletons. This clonotype was obtained from a male donor with ankylosing spondylitis or in good health (not recorded which). Sequencing input: blood, either unsorted or a sorted T cell fraction (not recorded which). The V and J genes are TRBV2 and TRBJ2-2, with D perhaps matching TRBD1 or TRBD2 (5 bases each). The CDR3 loop is CASSEAYGGLGTGELFF. As DNA, the CDR3 is TGTGCCAGCAGTGAAGCATATGGGGGATTGGGCACCGGGGAGCTGTTTTTT.